This entry concerns a single TCR beta chain. Its cognate antigen is unknown. PCR used 60 Vbeta primers and 13 Jbeta primers. Clones were read by immunoSEQ multiplex PCR, and TCRdb kept only the in-frame ones, dropping some. The sample has about 160,000 clones, approximately 79% seen once. The sample originates from a study of cytomegalovirus exposure and HLA in healthy donors. Study-level information: The Caucasian-associated ancestry cluster held about 80% of a few hundred genotyped donors.

Trimming removed 0 bases from V and 8 bases from J, with 14 bases in between. The CDR3 runs 15 residues. Germline CDR1 and CDR2: SGHAT and FQNNGV. Notes on the study in general: An Asian-associated ancestry cluster reportedly showed fewer N-insertions than the approximately 600-donor mean in a later analysis.

When sampled, the donors appeared nominally healthy, though they likely had unrecorded immune exposures. What was sequenced was PBMCs. This receptor was identified in a man aged 50-60 years in good health and CMV-seropositive. The gene calls are TRBV11-2 and TRBJ2-1; weak D call: TRBD2 (5 bases). The CDR3 region has the DNA TGTGCCAGCAGCTTAGAGGTGGGAGCCCTCCATGAGCAGTTCTTC. This sequence encodes CASSLEVGALHEQFF.